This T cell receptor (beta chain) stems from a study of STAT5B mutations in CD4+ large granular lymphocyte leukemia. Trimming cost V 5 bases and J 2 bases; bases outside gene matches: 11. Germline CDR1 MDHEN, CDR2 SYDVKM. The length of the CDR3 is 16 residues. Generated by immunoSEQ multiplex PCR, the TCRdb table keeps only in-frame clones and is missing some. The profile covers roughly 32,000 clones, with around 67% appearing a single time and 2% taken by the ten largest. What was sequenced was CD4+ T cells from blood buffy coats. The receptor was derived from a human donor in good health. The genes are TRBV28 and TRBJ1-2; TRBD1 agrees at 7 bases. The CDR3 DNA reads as TGTGCCAGCAGTCTCCTGACAGGGAACCCAAACTATGGCTACACCTTC. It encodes CASSLLTGNPNYGYTF.